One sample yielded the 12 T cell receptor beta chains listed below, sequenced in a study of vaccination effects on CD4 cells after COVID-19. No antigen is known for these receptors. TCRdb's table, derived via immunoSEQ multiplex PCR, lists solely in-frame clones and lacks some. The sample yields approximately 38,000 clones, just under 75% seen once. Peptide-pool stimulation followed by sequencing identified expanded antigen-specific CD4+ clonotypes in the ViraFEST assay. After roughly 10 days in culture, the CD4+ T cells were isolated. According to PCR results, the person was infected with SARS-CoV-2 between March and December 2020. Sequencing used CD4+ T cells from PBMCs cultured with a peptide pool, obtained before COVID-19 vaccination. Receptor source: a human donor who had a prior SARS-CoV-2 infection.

The CDR3 coding sequence is TGTGCCAGCAGCCAAGATCTGGCCAGGGTCTATGGCTACACCTTC. It codes for CASSQDLARVYGYTF. The rearrangement joins TRBV3-1 (or the pseudogene TRBV3-2) to TRBJ1-2, with D perhaps TRBD1 (5 bases). Trimming took 0 bases from V and 4 from J, leaving 12 bases between them. This CDR3 has 15 amino acids. The germline CDR1 and CDR2 sequences are LGHDT and YNNKEL (reference sequence).

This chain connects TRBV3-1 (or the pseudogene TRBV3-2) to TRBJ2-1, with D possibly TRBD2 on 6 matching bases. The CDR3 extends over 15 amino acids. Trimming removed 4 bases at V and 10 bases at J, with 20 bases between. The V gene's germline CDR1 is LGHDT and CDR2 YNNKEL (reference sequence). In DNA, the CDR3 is TGTGCCAGCAGCCTTATCGGCCTGGAGGGGACGGAGCAGTTCTTC. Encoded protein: CASSLIGLEGTEQFF.

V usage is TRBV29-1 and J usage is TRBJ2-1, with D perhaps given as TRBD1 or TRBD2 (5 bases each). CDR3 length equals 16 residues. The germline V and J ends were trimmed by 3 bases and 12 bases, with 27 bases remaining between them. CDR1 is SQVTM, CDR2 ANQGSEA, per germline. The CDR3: CSVEIEGQAQGVRQFF. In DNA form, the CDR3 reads TGCAGCGTTGAGATAGAGGGGCAGGCCCAAGGGGTTCGGCAGTTCTTC.

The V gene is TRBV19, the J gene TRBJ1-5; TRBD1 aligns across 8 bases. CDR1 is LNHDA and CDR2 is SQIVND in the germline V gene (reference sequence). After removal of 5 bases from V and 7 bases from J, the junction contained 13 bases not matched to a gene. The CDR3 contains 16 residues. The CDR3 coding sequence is TGTGCCAGTAGTCCGCCCCTTCGAGGACAGGGACAGCCCCAGCATTTT. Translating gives CASSPPLRGQGQPQHF. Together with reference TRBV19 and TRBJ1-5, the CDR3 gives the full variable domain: DGGITQSPKYLFRKEGQNVTLSCEQNLNHDAMYWYRQDPGQGLRLIYYSQIVNDFQKGDIAEGYSVSREKKESFPLTVTSAQKNPTAFYLCASSPPLRGQGQPQHFGDGTRLSIL.

DNA for the CDR3: TGTGCCAGCAGTGAGACTCTGTCGGGACAGGGGGCGGGAGGCTACACCTTC. Translated, it gives CASSETLSGQGAGGYTF. V is TRBV2 and J is TRBJ1-2, with TRBD1 matching over 12 bases. This CDR3 has 17 amino acids. Unmatched junction bases numbered 13, after V lost 3 bases and J lost 8 bases. Germline CDR1 and CDR2: SNHLY and FYNNEI.

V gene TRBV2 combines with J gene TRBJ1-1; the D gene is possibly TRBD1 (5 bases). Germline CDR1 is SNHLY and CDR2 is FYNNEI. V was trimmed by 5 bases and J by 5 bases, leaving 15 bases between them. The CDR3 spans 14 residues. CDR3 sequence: CASSPQGQETEAFF. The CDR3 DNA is TGTGCCAGCAGTCCCCAGGGCCAGGAAACTGAAGCTTTCTTT.

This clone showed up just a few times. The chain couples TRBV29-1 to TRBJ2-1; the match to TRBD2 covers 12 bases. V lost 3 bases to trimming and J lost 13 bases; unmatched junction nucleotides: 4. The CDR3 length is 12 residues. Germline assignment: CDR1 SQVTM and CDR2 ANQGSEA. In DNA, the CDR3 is TGCAGCGTTGACCTAGCGGGGGGGCCACAGTTCTTC. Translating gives CSVDLAGGPQFF.

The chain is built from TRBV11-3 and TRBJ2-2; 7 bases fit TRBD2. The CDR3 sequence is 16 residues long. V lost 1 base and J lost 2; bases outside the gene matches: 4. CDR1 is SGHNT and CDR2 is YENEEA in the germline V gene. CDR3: CASSLGASGNTGELFF. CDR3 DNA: TGTGCCAGCAGCTTAGGTGCTAGCGGAAACACCGGGGAGCTGTTTTTT. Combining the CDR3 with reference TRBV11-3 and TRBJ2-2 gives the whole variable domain EAGVVQSPRYKIIEKKQPVAFWCNPISGHNTLYWYLQNLGQGPELLIRYENEEAVDDSQLPKDRFSAERLKGVDSTLKIQPAELGDSAVYLCASSLGASGNTGELFFGEGSRLTVL.

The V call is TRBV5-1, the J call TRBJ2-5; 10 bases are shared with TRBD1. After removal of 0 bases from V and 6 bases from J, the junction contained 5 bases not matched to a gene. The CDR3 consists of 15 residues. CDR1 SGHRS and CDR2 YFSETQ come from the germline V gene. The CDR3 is CASSLDGTGVKTQYF. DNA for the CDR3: TGCGCCAGCAGCTTGGACGGGACAGGGGTGAAGACCCAGTACTTC.

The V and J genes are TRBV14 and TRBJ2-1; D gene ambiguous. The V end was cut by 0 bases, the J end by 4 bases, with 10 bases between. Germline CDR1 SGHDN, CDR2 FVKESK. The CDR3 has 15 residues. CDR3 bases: TGTGCCAGCAGCCAAGATTTCGGGTTTTACAATGAGCAGTTCTTC. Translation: CASSQDFGFYNEQFF.

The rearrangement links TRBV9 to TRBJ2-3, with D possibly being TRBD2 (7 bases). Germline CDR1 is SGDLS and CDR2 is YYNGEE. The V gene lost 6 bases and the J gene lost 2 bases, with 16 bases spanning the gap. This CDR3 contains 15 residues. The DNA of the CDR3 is TGTGCCAGCACCCGAAGGGGGGGAAACACAGATACGCAGTATTTT. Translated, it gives CASTRRGGNTDTQYF.

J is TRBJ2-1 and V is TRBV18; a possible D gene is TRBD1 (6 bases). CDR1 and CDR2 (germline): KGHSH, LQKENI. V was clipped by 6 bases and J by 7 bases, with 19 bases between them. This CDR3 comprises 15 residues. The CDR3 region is CASSSPGPTGNEQFF. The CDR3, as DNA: TGTGCCAGCTCTTCACCGGGACCGACAGGAAATGAGCAGTTCTTC.